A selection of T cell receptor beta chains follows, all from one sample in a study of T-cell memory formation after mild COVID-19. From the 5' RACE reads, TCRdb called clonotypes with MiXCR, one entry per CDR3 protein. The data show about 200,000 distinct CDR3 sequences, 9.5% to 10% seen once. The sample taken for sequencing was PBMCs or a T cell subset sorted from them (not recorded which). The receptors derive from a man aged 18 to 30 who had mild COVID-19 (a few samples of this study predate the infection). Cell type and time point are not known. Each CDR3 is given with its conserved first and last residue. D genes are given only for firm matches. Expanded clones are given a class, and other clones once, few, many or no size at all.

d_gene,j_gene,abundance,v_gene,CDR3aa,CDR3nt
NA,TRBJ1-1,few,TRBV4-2,CASSQEVLLMNTEAFF,TGTGCCAGCAGCCAAGAAGTCCTTTTAATGAACACTGAAGCTTTCTTT
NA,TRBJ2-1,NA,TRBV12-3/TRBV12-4,CASSLAGEVNEQFF,TGTGCCAGCAGTTTAGCGGGGGAGGTCAATGAGCAGTTCTTC
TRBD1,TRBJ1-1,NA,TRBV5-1,CASSYGQGSAFF,TGCGCCAGCAGCTATGGACAGGGGAGCGCTTTCTTT
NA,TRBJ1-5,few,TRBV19,CASSGPKRGNQPQHF,TGTGCCAGTAGTGGGCCCAAAAGGGGTAATCAGCCCCAGCATTTT
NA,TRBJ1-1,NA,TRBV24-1,CATGREGEAFF,TGTGCCACCGGGCGTGAGGGTGAAGCTTTCTTT
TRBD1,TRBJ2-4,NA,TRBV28,CASSLGRGRNIQYF,TGTGCCAGCAGTTTGGGCAGGGGGCGAAACATTCAGTACTTC
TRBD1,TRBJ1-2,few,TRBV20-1,CSAVTGGVGYGYTF,TGCAGTGCTGTTACAGGGGGCGTGGGGTATGGCTACACCTTC
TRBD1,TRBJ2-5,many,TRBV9,CASSGQGWETQYF,TGTGCCAGCAGCGGACAGGGTTGGGAGACCCAGTACTTC
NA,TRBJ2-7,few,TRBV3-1,CASSPRRGSYEQYF,TGTGCCAGCAGCCCCCGACGAGGCTCCTACGAGCAGTACTTC
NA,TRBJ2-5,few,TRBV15,CATSRVAKSQETQYF,TGTGCCACCAGCAGAGTGGCGAAGTCCCAAGAGACCCAGTACTTC
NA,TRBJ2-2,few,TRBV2,CASGSGVTGELFF,TGTGCCAGCGGGAGCGGAGTTACCGGGGAGCTGTTTTTT
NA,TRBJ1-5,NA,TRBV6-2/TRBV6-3,CASSYEQGWQPQHF,TGTGCCAGCAGTTACGAACAGGGATGGCAGCCCCAGCATTTT
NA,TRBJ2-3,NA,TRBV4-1,CASRGSRAGTDTQYF,TGCGCCAGCAGGGGGAGTAGAGCAGGCACAGATACGCAGTATTTT
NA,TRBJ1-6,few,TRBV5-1,CASSLGGTSTNSPLHF,TGCGCCAGCAGCTTGGGGGGGACATCGACTAATTCACCCCTCCACTTT
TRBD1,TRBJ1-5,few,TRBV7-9,CASSPAGQGREPQHF,TGTGCCAGCAGCCCGGCGGGACAGGGGAGGGAGCCCCAGCATTTT
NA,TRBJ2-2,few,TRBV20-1,CSARAYGGPNTGELFF,TGCAGTGCTAGAGCCTACGGGGGACCGAACACCGGGGAGCTGTTTTTT
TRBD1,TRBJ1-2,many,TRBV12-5,CASGLSRDRGSYGYTF,TGTGCTAGTGGTTTGTCCCGGGACAGGGGGTCCTATGGCTACACCTTC
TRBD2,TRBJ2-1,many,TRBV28,CASRPSGTSPHNEQFF,TGTGCCAGCAGACCGTCCGGGACTAGCCCCCACAATGAGCAGTTCTTC
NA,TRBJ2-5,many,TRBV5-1,CASSLAGGKETQYF,TGCGCCAGCAGCTTGGCTGGGGGAAAAGAGACCCAGTACTTC
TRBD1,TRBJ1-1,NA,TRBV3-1,CASSRRDRGYMNTEAFF,TGTGCCAGCAGCCGCCGGGACAGGGGATACATGAACACTGAAGCTTTCTTT
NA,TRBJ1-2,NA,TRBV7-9,CASTITGTLGGYTF,TGTGCCAGCACCATCACCGGGACCTTAGGCGGCTACACCTTC
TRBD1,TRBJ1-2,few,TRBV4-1,CASTLLTTGDYGYTF,TGCGCCAGCACCCTACTCACCACAGGGGACTATGGCTACACCTTC
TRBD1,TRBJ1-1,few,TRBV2,CASSPTGATEAFF,TGTGCCAGCAGTCCGACAGGGGCTACTGAAGCTTTCTTT
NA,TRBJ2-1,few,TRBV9,CASSVDLPGNEQFF,TGTGCCAGCAGCGTAGACCTCCCAGGTAATGAGCAGTTCTTC
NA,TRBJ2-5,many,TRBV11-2,CASTTWVGETQYF,TGTGCCAGCACCACCTGGGTCGGAGAGACCCAGTACTTC
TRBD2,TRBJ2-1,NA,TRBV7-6,CASSTYRGLAGGNEQFF,TGTGCCAGCAGCACTTACCGGGGACTAGCGGGGGGTAATGAGCAGTTCTTC
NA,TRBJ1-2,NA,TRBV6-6,CASSYSITASNYGYTF,TGTGCCAGCAGTTACTCGATCACAGCAAGTAACTATGGCTACACCTTC
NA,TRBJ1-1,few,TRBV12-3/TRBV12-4,CASTPRERLAEAFF,TGTGCCAGCACCCCCCGAGAAAGGCTTGCTGAAGCTTTCTTT
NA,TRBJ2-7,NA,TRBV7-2,CASSPTTSTPGYYF,TGTGCCAGCAGCCCAACGACTTCCACCCCCGGCTATTACTTC
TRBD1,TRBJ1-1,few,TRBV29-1,CSAGQGLNTEAFF,TGCAGCGCCGGACAGGGCTTGAACACTGAAGCTTTCTTT
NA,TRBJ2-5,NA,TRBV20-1,CSAFRGGEGQYF,TGCAGTGCGTTTAGGGGAGGAGAGGGCCAGTACTTC
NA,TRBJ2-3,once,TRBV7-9,CASSPLLAYTDTQYF,TGTGCCAGCAGCCCCCTGTTGGCCTACACAGATACGCAGTATTTT
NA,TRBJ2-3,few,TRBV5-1,CASSLPLGGSTDTQYF,TGCGCCAGCAGCCTCCCGTTGGGCGGTAGCACAGATACGCAGTATTTT
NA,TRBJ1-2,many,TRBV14,CASSQGANYGYTF,TGTGCCAGCAGCCAAGGGGCTAACTATGGCTACACCTTC
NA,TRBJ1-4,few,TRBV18,CASSGSRQYNEKLFF,TGTGCCAGCTCTGGTTCCCGACAGTACAATGAAAAACTGTTTTTT
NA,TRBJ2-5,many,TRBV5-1,CASQECETQYF,TGCGCCAGCCAGGAATGCGAGACCCAGTACTTC
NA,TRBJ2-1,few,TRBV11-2,CASRSVNEQFF,TGTGCCAGCAGATCCGTAAATGAGCAGTTCTTC
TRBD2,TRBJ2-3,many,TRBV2,CASTSGEGDTQYF,TGTGCCAGCACCAGCGGGGAGGGGGATACGCAGTATTTT
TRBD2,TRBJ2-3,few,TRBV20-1,CSASSPAGASTDTQYF,TGCAGTGCTAGTTCCCCAGCGGGGGCGTCGACAGATACGCAGTATTTT
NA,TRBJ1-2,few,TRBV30,CAWNGYTF,TGTGCCTGGAATGGCTACACCTTC
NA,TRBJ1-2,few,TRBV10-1,CASSDRLGKDYTF,TGCGCCAGCAGTGATCGACTGGGGAAGGACTACACCTTC
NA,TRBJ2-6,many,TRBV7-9,CASTRSELTPGANVLTF,TGTGCCAGCACCAGGTCGGAATTAACTCCTGGGGCCAACGTCCTGACTTTC
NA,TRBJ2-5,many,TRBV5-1,CASSFSGGGETQYF,TGCGCCAGCAGCTTTAGCGGTGGCGGTGAGACCCAGTACTTC
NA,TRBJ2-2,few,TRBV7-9,CASSLSRGPAGELFF,TGTGCCAGCAGCCTCAGCAGGGGTCCAGCCGGGGAGCTGTTTTTT
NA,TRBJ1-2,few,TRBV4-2,CASSQDQGGGYTF,TGTGCCAGCAGCCAAGATCAAGGCGGGGGCTACACCTTC
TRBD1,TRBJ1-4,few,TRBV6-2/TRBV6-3,CASSYGAGGLFF,TGTGCCAGCAGTTACGGGGCAGGGGGACTGTTTTTT
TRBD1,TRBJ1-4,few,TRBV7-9,CASRSGQGHEKLFF,TGTGCCAGTCGTTCCGGACAGGGGCATGAAAAACTGTTTTTT
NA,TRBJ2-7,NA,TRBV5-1,CASSPSLNSYEQYF,TGCGCCAGCAGCCCCAGTCTCAACTCCTACGAGCAGTACTTC
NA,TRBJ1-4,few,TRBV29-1,CSVVAGGISTNEKLFF,TGCAGCGTCGTGGCCGGGGGCATATCAACTAATGAAAAACTGTTTTTT
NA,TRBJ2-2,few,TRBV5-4,CASSLEAGPFTGELFF,TGTGCCAGCAGCTTGGAAGCGGGTCCATTCACCGGGGAGCTGTTTTTT
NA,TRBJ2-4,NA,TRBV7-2,CASSLVGGYIQYF,TGTGCCAGCAGCTTAGTAGGGGGGTACATTCAGTACTTC
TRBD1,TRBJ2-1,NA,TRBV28,CASSVPGQGLGEQFF,TGTGCCAGCAGTGTACCGGGACAGGGGCTTGGTGAGCAGTTCTTC
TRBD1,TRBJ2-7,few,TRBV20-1,CSARTGQGNEQYF,TGCAGTGCTAGAACGGGACAGGGGAACGAGCAGTACTTC
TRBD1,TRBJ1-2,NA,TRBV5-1,CASSSPGTGTNYGYTF,TGCGCCAGCAGCTCCCCCGGGACAGGTACTAACTATGGCTACACCTTC
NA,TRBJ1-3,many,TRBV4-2,CASSQGPRDSGNTIYF,TGTGCCAGCAGCCAAGGACCCAGGGACTCTGGAAACACCATATATTTT
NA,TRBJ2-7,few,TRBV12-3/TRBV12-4,CASRAPGSSYEQYF,TGTGCCAGCAGGGCCCCAGGGAGCTCCTACGAGCAGTACTTC
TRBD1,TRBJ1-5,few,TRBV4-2,CASSRDSQYQPQHF,TGTGCCAGCAGCCGGGACAGCCAGTATCAGCCCCAGCATTTT
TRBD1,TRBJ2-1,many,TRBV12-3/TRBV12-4,CASSPGTGGALHEQFF,TGTGCCAGCAGCCCGGGGACAGGGGGCGCGCTCCATGAGCAGTTCTTC
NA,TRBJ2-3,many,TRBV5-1,CASSLGESTDTQYF,TGCGCCAGCAGCTTGGGTGAAAGCACAGATACGCAGTATTTT
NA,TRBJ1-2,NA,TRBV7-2,CASTLGHGLNYGYTF,TGTGCCAGCACCTTAGGACACGGCCTTAACTATGGCTACACCTTC